This T cell receptor (beta chain) was captured by sequencing in a study of T cell repertoires in cytomegalovirus infection. Study-wide context: The authors used CMV epitopes that were HLA-C-restricted (recently identified) and HLA-B-restricted (well studied). Matching HLA type and CMV infection were both indicated by public TCR beta signatures.

TCRdb used MiXCR to reprocess the reads, holding one entry per CDR3 protein. This sample has 900,000 to 950,000 distinct CDR3 sequences, with more than 25% found just once. As concerns this clonotype: As yet, its antigen is unknown.

The germline gives CDR1 LGHNA, CDR2 YSLEER. The CDR3 loop spans 18 amino acids. Trimming pared 4 bases from V and 2 bases from J, leaving 23 bases between. Study results and caveats: HLA-C-restricted TCR beta clonotypes specific for CMV led the ex vivo response. Cumulative public TCR beta family frequency identified CMV carriers with the relevant HLA.

Source: cultured CD8+ T cells from PBMCs, taken from culture after CMV antigen stimulation. The origin of this receptor is a human donor in good health (CMV status not recorded). Some clones in this sample may be carry-over from other donors' samples. The rearrangement uses TRBV4-3 and TRBJ1-1; a possible D gene is TRBD1 (6 bases). Written as DNA, the CDR3 is TGCGCCAGCAGCCCAAGGCTAGGGGGGGGCGGAAGAAACACTGAAGCTTTCTTT. This sequence encodes CASSPRLGGGGRNTEAFF.